This TCR beta chain derives from a study of cytomegalovirus exposure and HLA in healthy donors. Study-level results: There were approximately 150 TCR beta chains listed as cytomegalovirus-associated. Most observed TCR sequences were rare, whereas some public TCRs were detected in many donors.

Primers included in the PCR were 60 Vbeta and 13 Jbeta primers. Method: immunoSEQ multiplex PCR; TCRdb's copy keeps in-frame clones and lacks some. The table gives fewer than 95,000 clones; the top ten clones make up 5% of it. In regard to this clone: What it binds is unknown.

The source material was PBMCs. This TCR was recovered from a middle-aged woman in good health and CMV-seropositive.

In DNA, the CDR3 is TGTGCCAGCAGGGCCCTAGCGGGGGGGACTCGCAATGAGCAGTTCTTC. This gives the protein CASRALAGGTRNEQFF. J is TRBJ2-1 and V is TRBV6-6; 12 positions agree with TRBD2. CDR1 MNHNY and CDR2 SVGAGI come from the germline V gene (reference sequence). CDR3 length: 16 residues. Trimming took 6 bases from V and 6 from J; bases not matched to a gene: 9.